This T cell receptor beta chain emerged from a study of T-cell memory formation after mild COVID-19. As for the study in general: Largely, the TCR clusters proved donor specific.

Study results and limitations: Contracting CD8+ clones were enriched in EMRA, CD4+ mainly in CM and EM. Confirmation of SARS-CoV-2 specificity was lacking for second-wave clones peaking day 37. Detection of some responders pre-infection suggested pre-existing cross-reactive memory T cells participated.

Germline V lookup: CDR1 SGHRS, CDR2 YFSETQ. The V gene end was trimmed by 3 bases and the J gene end by 0 bases; junction bases not matched to a gene: 7. This CDR3 region has 16 residues. This clonotype has only a few counts. Its antigen is not known. TCRdb called the 5' RACE reads again in MiXCR, with one record for every CDR3 protein. The sample consists of about 110,000 distinct CDR3 sequences, approximately 15% of them appearing once. This chain links TRBV5-1 with TRBJ2-7, with 9 bases matching TRBD1. The origin of this receptor is a man in his late teens or twenties who had mild COVID-19 (a few samples of this study predate the infection). Cell type and time point are not known. Sample: PBMCs or a T cell subset sorted from them (not recorded which). CDR3 sequence (DNA): TGCGCCAGCAGCTCCGAGACAGGGGGAGCCTCCTACGAGCAGTACTTC. Translation: CASSSETGGASYEQYF. The whole variable domain, remainder taken from reference TRBV5-1 and TRBJ2-7, is KAGVTQTPRYLIKTRGQQVTLSCSPISGHRSVSWYQQTPGQGLQFLFEYFSETQRNKGNFPGRFSGRQFSNSRSEMNVSTLELGDSALYLCASSSETGGASYEQYFGPGTRLTVT.